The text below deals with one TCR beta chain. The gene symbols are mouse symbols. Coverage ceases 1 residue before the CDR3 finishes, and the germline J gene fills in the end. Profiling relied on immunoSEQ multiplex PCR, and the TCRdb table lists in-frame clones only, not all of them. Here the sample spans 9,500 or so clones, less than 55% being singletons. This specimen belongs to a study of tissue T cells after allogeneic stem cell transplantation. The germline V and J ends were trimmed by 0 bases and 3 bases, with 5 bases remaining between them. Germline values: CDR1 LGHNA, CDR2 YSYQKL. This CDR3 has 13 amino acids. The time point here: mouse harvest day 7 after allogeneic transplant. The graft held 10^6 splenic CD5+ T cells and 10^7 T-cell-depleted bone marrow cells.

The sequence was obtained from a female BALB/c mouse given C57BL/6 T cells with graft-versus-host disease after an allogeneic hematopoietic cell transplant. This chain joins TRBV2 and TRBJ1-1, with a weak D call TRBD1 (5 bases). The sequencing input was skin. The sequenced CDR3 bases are TGTGCCAGCAGCCAAGACAGGGACACAGAAGTCTTC. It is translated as CASSQDRDTEVF. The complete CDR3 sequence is CASSQDRDTEVFF.